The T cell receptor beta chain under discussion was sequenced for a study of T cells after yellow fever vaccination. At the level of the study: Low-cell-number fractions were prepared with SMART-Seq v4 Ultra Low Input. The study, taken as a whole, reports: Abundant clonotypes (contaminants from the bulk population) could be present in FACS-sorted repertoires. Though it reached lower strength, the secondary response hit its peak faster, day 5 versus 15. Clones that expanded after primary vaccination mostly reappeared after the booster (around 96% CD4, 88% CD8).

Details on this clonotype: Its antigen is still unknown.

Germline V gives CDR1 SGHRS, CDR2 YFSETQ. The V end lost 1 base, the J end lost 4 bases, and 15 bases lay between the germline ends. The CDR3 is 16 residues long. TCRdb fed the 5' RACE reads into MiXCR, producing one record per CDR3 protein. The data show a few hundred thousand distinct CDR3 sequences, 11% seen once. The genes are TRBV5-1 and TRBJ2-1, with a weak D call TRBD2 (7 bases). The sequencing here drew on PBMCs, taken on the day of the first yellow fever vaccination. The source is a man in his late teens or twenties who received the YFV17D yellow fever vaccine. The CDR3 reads CASSLFGGGPYNEQFF. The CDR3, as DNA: TGCGCCAGCAGCTTGTTTGGCGGGGGCCCATACAATGAGCAGTTCTTC.